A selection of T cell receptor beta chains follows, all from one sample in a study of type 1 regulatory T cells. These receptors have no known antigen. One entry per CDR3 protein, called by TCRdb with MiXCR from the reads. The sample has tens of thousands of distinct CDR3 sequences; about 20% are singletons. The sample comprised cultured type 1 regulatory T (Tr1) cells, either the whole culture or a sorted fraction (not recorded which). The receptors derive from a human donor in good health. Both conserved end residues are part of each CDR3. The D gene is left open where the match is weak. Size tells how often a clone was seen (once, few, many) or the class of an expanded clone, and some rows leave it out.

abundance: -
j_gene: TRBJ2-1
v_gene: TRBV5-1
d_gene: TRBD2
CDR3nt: TGCGCCAGCAGCCCGGGGGGAGACGGTGAGCAGTTCTTC
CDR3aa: CASSPGGDGEQFF

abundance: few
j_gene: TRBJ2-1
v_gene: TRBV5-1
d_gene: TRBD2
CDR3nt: TGCGCCAGCAGGGCCGGGGAGGGGAAGTACAATGAGCAGTTCTTC
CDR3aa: CASRAGEGKYNEQFF

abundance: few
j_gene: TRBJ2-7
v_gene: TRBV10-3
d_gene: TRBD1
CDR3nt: TGTGCCATCAGTTCCGGGACAGGGGGCTACGAGCAGTACTTC
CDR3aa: CAISSGTGGYEQYF

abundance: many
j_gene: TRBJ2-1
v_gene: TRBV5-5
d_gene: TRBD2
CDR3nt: TGTGCCAGCAGCTTGAGGCCTAGCGGGGACTCCTACAATGAGCAGTTCTTC
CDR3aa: CASSLRPSGDSYNEQFF

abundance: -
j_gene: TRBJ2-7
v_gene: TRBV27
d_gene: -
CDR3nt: TGTGCCAGCAGTTTAAACCTTGGCTACGAGCAGTACTTC
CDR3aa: CASSLNLGYEQYF

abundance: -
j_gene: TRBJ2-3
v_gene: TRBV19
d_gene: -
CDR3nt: TGTGCCAGTAGTTCTGAGGCTACGCAGTATTTT
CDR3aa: CASSSEATQYF

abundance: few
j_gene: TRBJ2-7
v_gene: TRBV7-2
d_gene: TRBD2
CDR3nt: TGTGCCAGCAGCCAGACTAGCGGAGGGTACGAGCAGTACTTC
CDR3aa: CASSQTSGGYEQYF

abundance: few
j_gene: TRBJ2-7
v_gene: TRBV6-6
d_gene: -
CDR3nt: TGTGCCTCCGCCCTTGGGGGACGGGCCTCCTACGAGCAGTACTTC
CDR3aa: CASALGGRASYEQYF

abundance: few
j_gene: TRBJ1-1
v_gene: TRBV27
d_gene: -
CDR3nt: TGTGCCAGCAGTTCCTACAGGAACGAGACCGCGAACACTGAAGCTTTCTTT
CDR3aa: CASSSYRNETANTEAFF

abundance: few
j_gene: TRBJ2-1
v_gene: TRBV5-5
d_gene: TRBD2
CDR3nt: TGTGCCAGCAGCTTGAGGTCTAGCGGCCTCTCCTACAATGAGCAGTTCTTC
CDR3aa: CASSLRSSGLSYNEQFF

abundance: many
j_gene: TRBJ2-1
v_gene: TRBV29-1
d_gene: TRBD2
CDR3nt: TGCAGCGTTTGTACGGGACTAGCGTCTGATGCCGTAAAAGACTTC
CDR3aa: CSVCTGLASDAVKDF

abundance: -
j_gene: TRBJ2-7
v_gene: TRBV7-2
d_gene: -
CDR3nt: TGTGCCAGCAGCTTAGCCCGGGGGAGCTCCTACGAGCAGTACTTC
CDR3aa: CASSLARGSSYEQYF

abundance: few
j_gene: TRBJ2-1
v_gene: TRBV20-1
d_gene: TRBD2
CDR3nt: TGCAGTGCTGAGGGACTAGCGGGAGCCACAAGCTCCTACAATGAGCAGTTCTTC
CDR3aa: CSAEGLAGATSSYNEQFF

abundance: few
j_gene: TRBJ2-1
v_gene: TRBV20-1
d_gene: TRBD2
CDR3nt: TGCAGTGCTAGAGATTGGGGGAGCGGGAGGAATGAGCAGTTCTTC
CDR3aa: CSARDWGSGRNEQFF

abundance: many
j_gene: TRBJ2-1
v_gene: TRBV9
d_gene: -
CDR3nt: TGTGCCAGCAGCGTAGGGGAGCGCAATGAGCAGTTCTTC
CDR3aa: CASSVGERNEQFF

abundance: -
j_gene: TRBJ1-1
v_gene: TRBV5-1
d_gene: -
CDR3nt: TGCGCCAGCAGCGAAGGACAAAATGAAGCTTTCTTT
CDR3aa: CASSEGQNEAFF